These 10 T cell receptor beta chains originate from one sample sequenced in a study of identical twins. One entry per CDR3 protein, called by TCRdb with MiXCR from the 5' RACE reads. The sample records 500,000 to 600,000 distinct CDR3 sequences, approximately 22% being singletons. This sample was also put to use in a study of T cells expressing NK-cell markers.

Sequenced material: CD4+ T cells sorted from blood. These receptor sequences come from a woman aged 18-29 years in good health.

This clonotype was counted ten times or more. The chain is built from TRBV20-1 and TRBJ2-7; TRBD2 might be the D (7 bases). Deletions cut 1 base from V and 0 bases from J, with 16 bases between. This CDR3 spans 16 amino acids. Germline lookup yields CDR1 DFQATT and CDR2 SNEGSKA (reference sequence). The CDR3 DNA is TGCAGTGCTAGAGCCAACGGGGGGCCTGTCTCCTACGAGCAGTACTTC. The encoded protein is CSARANGGPVSYEQYF.

This chain links TRBV6-1 with TRBJ1-1, with D unresolved. V gave up 10 bases and J gave up 7 bases, with 19 bases separating them. The CDR3 is made up of 13 amino acids. Germline V gives CDR1 MNHNS, CDR2 SASEGT. The CDR3 loop is CATLKEGSGEAFF. DNA of the CDR3: TGTGCCACGCTCAAGGAGGGATCGGGTGAAGCTTTCTTT.

V is TRBV5-1 and J is TRBJ1-1; TRBD1 matches at 7 bases. V shed 5 bases, J shed 10 bases, and the junction held 5 bases outside the gene matches. Germline V gene data show CDR1 as SGHRS and CDR2 as YFSETQ. The CDR3 loop spans 11 amino acids. CDR3 nucleotide sequence: TGCGCCAGCAGGGCAGGGGGTTCAGCTTTCTTT. Its protein product is CASRAGGSAFF. Combining the CDR3 with reference TRBV5-1 and TRBJ1-1 gives the whole variable domain KAGVTQTPRYLIKTRGQQVTLSCSPISGHRSVSWYQQTPGQGLQFLFEYFSETQRNKGNFPGRFSGRQFSNSRSEMNVSTLELGDSALYLCASRAGGSAFFGQGTRLTVV.

In this sample, this clonotype turned up many times. The chain employs TRBV2 and TRBJ2-1, with D hard to call. With 6 bases removed from V and 9 bases from J, the gap between germline ends came to 15 bases. Germline V gives CDR1 SNHLY, CDR2 FYNNEI. The CDR3 sequence is 13 residues long. This CDR3 is CASRGFIMTEQFF. The CDR3 region has the DNA TGTGCCAGCAGGGGCTTCATAATGACTGAGCAGTTCTTC.

This clonotype was observed a handful of times. The V and J genes are TRBV20-1 and TRBJ2-1, with D uncertain. V lost 0 bases and J 12 bases, leaving 18 bases between the germline ends. CDR1 and CDR2 from the germline V gene are DFQATT and SNEGSKA (reference sequence). The CDR3 spans 14 residues. CDR3 sequence reads: CSARDHSARPTQFF. CDR3 DNA: TGCAGTGCTAGAGATCACTCAGCTCGTCCGACGCAGTTCTTC.

This chain links TRBV5-1 with TRBJ1-1; D not certain. Trimming left V 1 base short and J 6 bases short, with 13 bases between. This CDR3 contains 14 residues. Germline V gene sequence: CDR1 SGHRS, CDR2 YFSETQ. The CDR3 bases are TGCGCCAGCAGCTTGTCGGGCACCTACTCTGAAGCTTTCTTT. This gives the protein CASSLSGTYSEAFF.

The V call is TRBV9, the J call TRBJ2-5; TRBD2 aligns across 7 bases. CDR1 is SGDLS, CDR2 YYNGEE, per germline. With V trimmed by 0 bases and J by 5 bases, 10 bases remained unmatched. CDR3 length: 16 residues. CDR3 in DNA: TGTGCCAGCAGCGTAGCGGCTATGCGGGGAGGGGAGACCCAGTACTTC. It translates to CASSVAAMRGGETQYF.

The chain uses TRBV20-1 and TRBJ2-3; 7 positions agree with TRBD2. The trim removed 1 base at V and 9 bases at J, leaving 10 bases unmatched. The CDR3 has 14 residues. Germline lookup yields CDR1 DFQATT and CDR2 SNEGSKA (reference sequence). CDR3 region: CSARGGGREGTQYF. CDR3 coding DNA: TGCAGTGCTAGAGGGGGGGGGAGGGAAGGAACGCAGTATTTT.

This clonotype was seen more than once but under ten times. This chain connects TRBV10-3 to TRBJ2-1; D remains ambiguous. Trimming shortened V by 10 bases and J by 4 bases, and 17 bases separated the two germline ends. This CDR3 region has 14 residues. Germline V CDR1 and CDR2: ENHRY, SYGVKD. CDR3 amino acids: CATHPAVRYNEQFF. In DNA, the CDR3 is TGTGCCACCCATCCCGCGGTAAGATACAATGAGCAGTTCTTC.

In this sample, this clonotype turned up a few times. The rearrangement links TRBV11-2 to TRBJ2-1; the D gene could be TRBD1 or TRBD2 (6 bases each). This CDR3 has 19 residues. V was cut by 1 base and J by 0 bases, with 19 bases left in between. The V gene's germline CDR1 is SGHAT and CDR2 FQNNGV. CDR3 sequence: CASSLVARGGLSSYNEQFF. The CDR3 coding sequence is TGTGCCAGCAGCTTAGTGGCCAGGGGAGGATTAAGCTCCTACAATGAGCAGTTCTTC.